Listed below are T cell receptor beta chains from one sample, sequenced in a study of molecular identifiers for immune sequencing clone quantification. TCRdb processed the PCR reads anew with MiXCR; each CDR3 protein has one entry. The data show some 650,000 distinct CDR3 sequences, with just under 20% seen just once and approximately 0.9% held by the top ten. The specimen sequenced was naive CD8+ T cells from blood, with Jurkat cell RNA spiked in. These TCRs come from a human donor in good health. Some libraries in this study had Jurkat cell RNA spiked in. The CDR3 runs from the conserved cysteine through the conserved F or W. The D gene is left open where the match is weak. The size field is filled for only some rows; it gives once, few, many or a size class.

j_call: TRBJ1-2
clone_size: many
d_call: NA
v_call: TRBV19
cdr3_nt: TGTGCCAGTAGTCCTAAGGACGGGATCTATGGCTACACCTTC
cdr3_aa: CASSPKDGIYGYTF

j_call: TRBJ2-2
clone_size: NA
d_call: NA
v_call: TRBV4-1
cdr3_nt: TGCGCCAGCAGCCACACGGAGGGCACCGGGGAGCTGTTTTTT
cdr3_aa: CASSHTEGTGELFF

j_call: TRBJ2-7
clone_size: many
d_call: NA
v_call: TRBV28
cdr3_nt: TGTGCCAGCAGCCCCTCGCGCGAGCAGTACTTC
cdr3_aa: CASSPSREQYF

j_call: TRBJ2-5
clone_size: many
d_call: NA
v_call: TRBV6-5
cdr3_nt: TGTGCCAGCAGTTACCGGGCAGGGTATCAAGAGACCCAGTACTTC
cdr3_aa: CASSYRAGYQETQYF

j_call: TRBJ2-7
clone_size: many
d_call: NA
v_call: TRBV6-5
cdr3_nt: TGTGCCAGCAGTTCCCATCCCTACGAGCAGTACTTC
cdr3_aa: CASSSHPYEQYF

j_call: TRBJ2-2
clone_size: NA
d_call: NA
v_call: TRBV19
cdr3_nt: TGTGCCAGTAGTGCTCTCGACTGGACCGGGGAGCTGTTTTTT
cdr3_aa: CASSALDWTGELFF

j_call: TRBJ2-1
clone_size: many
d_call: NA
v_call: TRBV4-3
cdr3_nt: TGCGCCAGCAGCCAAGCCGGCCCTACGGATGAGCAGTTCTTC
cdr3_aa: CASSQAGPTDEQFF

j_call: TRBJ1-1
clone_size: many
d_call: NA
v_call: TRBV12-3/TRBV12-4
cdr3_nt: TGTGCCAGCAGTCCGCCGGGACGCTATGAAGCTTTCTTT
cdr3_aa: CASSPPGRYEAFF

j_call: TRBJ2-2
clone_size: many
d_call: NA
v_call: TRBV6-4
cdr3_nt: TGTGCCAGCAGTGAATGGCTAGCGAGAAACACCGGGGAGCTGTTTTTT
cdr3_aa: CASSEWLARNTGELFF

j_call: TRBJ1-5
clone_size: many
d_call: NA
v_call: TRBV7-6
cdr3_nt: TGTGCCAGCAGCTTGAGCGTTGGGGGGCTGGCTCAGCCCCAGCATTTT
cdr3_aa: CASSLSVGGLAQPQHF

j_call: TRBJ1-2
clone_size: NA
d_call: NA
v_call: TRBV27
cdr3_nt: TGTGCCAGCAAAGGTGGTGGTGACTACACCTTC
cdr3_aa: CASKGGGDYTF

j_call: TRBJ2-3
clone_size: many
d_call: TRBD2
v_call: TRBV2
cdr3_nt: TGTGCCAGCATCGGCCGGACTAGCGGGGGGGCCAGCTTTCAAGATACGCAGTATTTT
cdr3_aa: CASIGRTSGGASFQDTQYF

j_call: TRBJ2-5
clone_size: many
d_call: NA
v_call: TRBV11-2
cdr3_nt: TGTGCCAGCAGCTTGTCCCGAGAGACCCAGTACTTC
cdr3_aa: CASSLSRETQYF

j_call: TRBJ1-1
clone_size: many
d_call: NA
v_call: TRBV20-1
cdr3_nt: TGCAGTGCTATTACCAGGGGCGAAGCTTTCTTT
cdr3_aa: CSAITRGEAFF

j_call: TRBJ1-1
clone_size: many
d_call: TRBD1
v_call: TRBV28
cdr3_nt: TGTGCCAGCAGTTTGCGACAGGGGATTGAAGCTTTCTTT
cdr3_aa: CASSLRQGIEAFF

j_call: TRBJ2-1
clone_size: NA
d_call: NA
v_call: TRBV7-9
cdr3_nt: TGTGCCAGCAGCTTAGCGGGGCTAGGTGTGAATGAGCAGTTCTTC
cdr3_aa: CASSLAGLGVNEQFF

j_call: TRBJ1-6
clone_size: NA
d_call: NA
v_call: TRBV6-2/TRBV6-3
cdr3_nt: TGTGCCAGCAGTTACGAGTCAGTGAGGGCGCTGAATTCACCCCTCCACTTT
cdr3_aa: CASSYESVRALNSPLHF

j_call: TRBJ2-1
clone_size: many
d_call: TRBD1
v_call: TRBV29-1
cdr3_nt: TGCAGCGTTTTAGGACAGGGCCAATACAATGAGCAGTTCTTC
cdr3_aa: CSVLGQGQYNEQFF

j_call: TRBJ1-2
clone_size: NA
d_call: NA
v_call: TRBV30
cdr3_nt: TGTGCCTCCTCCGACAGACCTACCTATGGCTACACCTTC
cdr3_aa: CASSDRPTYGYTF

j_call: TRBJ2-1
clone_size: many
d_call: TRBD2
v_call: TRBV29-1
cdr3_nt: TGCAGCGTTGAAGAGGCCTCGATAGCGGGATACAATGAGCAGTTCTTC
cdr3_aa: CSVEEASIAGYNEQFF

j_call: TRBJ2-1
clone_size: NA
d_call: TRBD2
v_call: TRBV7-8
cdr3_nt: TGTGCCAGCAGCCCGGGGGGGCGGAATGAGCAGTTCTTC
cdr3_aa: CASSPGGRNEQFF

j_call: TRBJ2-5
clone_size: NA
d_call: TRBD2
v_call: TRBV5-8
cdr3_nt: TGTGCCAGCAGCCCTGGGACTAGTCCCCAAGAGACCCAGTACTTC
cdr3_aa: CASSPGTSPQETQYF

j_call: TRBJ2-4
clone_size: many
d_call: NA
v_call: TRBV19
cdr3_nt: TGTGCCACTAACCCCGGGACCGATGGGGGAGTAGCCAAAAACATTCAGTACTTC
cdr3_aa: CATNPGTDGGVAKNIQYF

j_call: TRBJ1-5
clone_size: NA
d_call: NA
v_call: TRBV19
cdr3_nt: TGTGCCAGTACCACATATCCGGCGGAGTATAGCAATCAGCCCCAGCATTTT
cdr3_aa: CASTTYPAEYSNQPQHF

j_call: TRBJ2-1
clone_size: many
d_call: TRBD2
v_call: TRBV4-3
cdr3_nt: TGCGCCAGCAGCCAAGAAGCCACTAGCGGGAGCTACAATGAGCAGTTCTTC
cdr3_aa: CASSQEATSGSYNEQFF

j_call: TRBJ2-7
clone_size: many
d_call: NA
v_call: TRBV5-1
cdr3_nt: TGCGCCAGCAGCCTATGGCCCGGGAGTCGGTACGAGCAGTACTTC
cdr3_aa: CASSLWPGSRYEQYF

j_call: TRBJ2-7
clone_size: NA
d_call: TRBD2
v_call: TRBV18
cdr3_nt: TGTGCCAGCTCACCTGCAATGATAAGCGGGGCATATTATTACGAGCAGTACTTC
cdr3_aa: CASSPAMISGAYYYEQYF

j_call: TRBJ2-1
clone_size: many
d_call: NA
v_call: TRBV6-5
cdr3_nt: TGCGCCAGCAGCCTTGGAACCTACAATGAGCAGTTCTTC
cdr3_aa: CASSLGTYNEQFF

j_call: TRBJ2-5
clone_size: many
d_call: TRBD2
v_call: TRBV28
cdr3_nt: TGTGCCAGCAGTTCGGGGACTAGCGGGAGGGCCGTGGAGACCCAGTACTTC
cdr3_aa: CASSSGTSGRAVETQYF

j_call: TRBJ1-6
clone_size: few
d_call: NA
v_call: TRBV23-1
cdr3_nt: TGCGCCAGCAGTCCTCGCGGGACACTATATAATTCACCCCTCCACTTT
cdr3_aa: CASSPRGTLYNSPLHF

j_call: TRBJ2-7
clone_size: many
d_call: TRBD1
v_call: TRBV27
cdr3_nt: TGTGCCAGCAGTTCCTACACAGGGGGCAGGGGCGAGCAGTACTTC
cdr3_aa: CASSSYTGGRGEQYF

j_call: TRBJ1-1
clone_size: few
d_call: NA
v_call: TRBV11-3
cdr3_nt: TGTGCCAGCAGCCTCGTGGAGGACGGGAAAGCTTTCTTT
cdr3_aa: CASSLVEDGKAFF

j_call: TRBJ2-1
clone_size: many
d_call: TRBD2
v_call: TRBV20-1
cdr3_nt: TGCAGTGCTAGATCTAGCGGATCTGTTATGAGGGAGTTCTTC
cdr3_aa: CSARSSGSVMREFF

j_call: TRBJ2-1
clone_size: NA
d_call: NA
v_call: TRBV5-1
cdr3_nt: TGCGCCAGCAGCCCAACAGGGAGCCATGAGCAGTTCTTC
cdr3_aa: CASSPTGSHEQFF

j_call: TRBJ2-2
clone_size: many
d_call: TRBD2
v_call: TRBV12-3/TRBV12-4
cdr3_nt: TGTGCCAGCAGTTTCGGGAGGGCCGCGAACACCGGGGAGCTGTTTTTT
cdr3_aa: CASSFGRAANTGELFF

j_call: TRBJ2-1
clone_size: many
d_call: TRBD2
v_call: TRBV20-1
cdr3_nt: TGCAGTGCTAGAGGCGGGGGGGCGCGGAATGAGCAGTTCTTC
cdr3_aa: CSARGGGARNEQFF

j_call: TRBJ2-3
clone_size: many
d_call: TRBD2
v_call: TRBV7-6
cdr3_nt: TGTGCCAGCAGCCCTCGAGCGGGGGGGCCCGCAGATACGCAGTATTTT
cdr3_aa: CASSPRAGGPADTQYF

j_call: TRBJ2-3
clone_size: NA
d_call: TRBD2
v_call: TRBV13
cdr3_nt: TGTGCCAGCAGCTTAGGCCTCGCCCGGGGGGGAGATACGCAGTATTTT
cdr3_aa: CASSLGLARGGDTQYF

j_call: TRBJ1-6
clone_size: few
d_call: TRBD1
v_call: TRBV4-1
cdr3_nt: TGCGCCAGCAGGTCCCTCCCGGGACAGGGTCATTCACCCCTCCACTTT
cdr3_aa: CASRSLPGQGHSPLHF

j_call: TRBJ1-1
clone_size: many
d_call: NA
v_call: TRBV6-5
cdr3_nt: TGTGCCAGCAGTTACTCCCACTCCGGGGGCACTGAAGCTTTCTTT
cdr3_aa: CASSYSHSGGTEAFF

j_call: TRBJ2-7
clone_size: many
d_call: NA
v_call: TRBV4-3
cdr3_nt: TGCGCCAGCAGCCAAGATATAACCCAGGGCGAGCAGTACTTC
cdr3_aa: CASSQDITQGEQYF